What follows are 10 T cell receptor beta chains derived from one specimen sequenced in a study of blood T cell repertoires in COVID-19. Only in-frame clones appear in the TCRdb table, and some are missing; sequencing was by immunoSEQ multiplex PCR. Among some 120,000 clones, about four fifths were seen once, and the ten largest hold roughly an eighth. Material: peripheral blood. These TCRs come from a woman aged 25 to 39 who had recovered from COVID-19.

The chain links TRBV29-1 to TRBJ1-2; D perhaps matches TRBD1 (6 bases). From germline, CDR1 is SQVTM and CDR2 ANQGSEA. CDR3 length: 14 residues. V was clipped by 4 bases and J by 2 bases, with 14 bases between them. The CDR3 here is CSVVGAGVNYGYTF. For the CDR3, the DNA is TGCAGCGTTGTTGGGGCAGGGGTAAACTATGGCTACACCTTC.

The chain uses TRBV5-6 and TRBJ1-4; weak D call: TRBD1 (5 bases). Germline CDR1 and CDR2: SGHDT and YYEEEE. Trimming pared 4 bases from V and 2 bases from J, leaving 12 bases between. There are 15 residues in the CDR3. The CDR3 protein is CASSNWGGTNEKLFF. Written as DNA, the CDR3 is TGTGCCAGCAGCAACTGGGGGGGGACTAATGAAAAACTGTTTTTT. Together with reference TRBV5-6 and TRBJ1-4, the CDR3 gives the full variable domain: DAGVTQSPTHLIKTRGQQVTLRCSPKSGHDTVSWYQQALGQGPQFIFQYYEEEERQRGNFPDRFSGHQFPNYSSELNVNALLLGDSALYLCASSNWGGTNEKLFFGSGTQLSVL.

This clone appeared once. V is TRBV7-9 and J is TRBJ1-2; D not resolved. The CDR3 covers 14 residues. Trimming shortened V by 5 bases and J by 4 bases, and 14 bases separated the two germline ends. Germline-derived CDR1 and CDR2 are SEHNR and FQNEAQ (reference sequence). The CDR3 DNA is TGTGCCAGCAGCCTCCGCGTTGGTGTCTATGGCTACACCTTC. The encoded protein is CASSLRVGVYGYTF.

V usage is TRBV7-2 and J usage is TRBJ1-1; no clear D gene. CDR1 and CDR2 (germline): SGHTA, FQGNSA. Trimming took off 1 base at V and 6 bases at J, with 12 bases between the two ends. The CDR3 sequence is 14 residues long. The CDR3 region has the DNA TGTGCCAGCAGCTTAGGGAGGGCCTGGCCTGAAGCTTTCTTT. Translated: CASSLGRAWPEAFF.

This CDR3 reads CASSNREKLFF. CDR3 sequence (DNA): TGTGCCAGCAGTAATAGAGAAAAACTGTTTTTT. The chain is built from TRBV12-3 or TRBV12-4 and TRBJ1-4; D remains ambiguous. The CDR3 runs 11 residues. Trimming cost V 5 bases and J 8 bases, with 6 bases left between them.

This chain links TRBV6-1 with TRBJ1-1; 7 bases fit TRBD1. Trimming at V came to 3 bases and at J to 1 base, leaving 5 bases not matched to a gene. Germline values: CDR1 MNHNS, CDR2 SASEGT. The length of the CDR3 is 15 residues. The CDR3 region has the DNA TGTGCCAGCAGTGAGCCCCGGACAGGGAACACTGAAGCTTTCTTT. The encoded protein is CASSEPRTGNTEAFF.

V usage is TRBV19 and J usage is TRBJ1-2, with a weak D call TRBD1 (5 bases). Germline V CDR1 and CDR2: LNHDA, SQIVND (reference sequence). The V end was cut by 3 bases, the J end by 7 bases, with 18 bases between. The CDR3 runs 15 residues. The CDR3 spells CASSIGDPGGSGYTF. CDR3 nucleotides: TGTGCCAGTAGTATTGGGGACCCCGGAGGGAGTGGCTACACCTTC.

The chain links TRBV18 to TRBJ1-4; D unresolved. Germline V gene data show CDR1 as KGHSH and CDR2 as LQKENI. V lost 3 bases to trimming and J lost 8 bases, with 10 bases between them. The CDR3 covers 13 residues. This CDR3 reads CASSPSQAEKLFF. The DNA of the CDR3 is TGTGCCAGCTCACCCAGCCAGGCCGAAAAACTGTTTTTT.

This chain joins TRBV12-3 or TRBV12-4 and TRBJ2-7; 9 nucleotides line up with TRBD1. V shed 6 bases, J shed 3 bases, and the junction held 3 bases outside the gene matches. The CDR3 covers 13 residues. The CDR3 reads CASSGQGIYEQYF. In nucleotides, the CDR3 is TGTGCCAGCAGCGGACAGGGGATCTACGAGCAGTACTTC.

In DNA form, the CDR3 reads TGTGCCAGCAGTGAAAAGGGAGGGGAAGGAGGGTACTACAATGAGCAGTTCTTC. Residues: CASSEKGGEGGYYNEQFF. V is TRBV25-1 and J is TRBJ2-1; TRBD2 matches 7 bases. This CDR3 has 18 amino acids. In germline, CDR1 is MGHDK, CDR2 SYGVNS. V shed 2 bases and J 3 bases; nucleotides not matched to a gene: 13. The full variable domain, its missing parts supplied by reference TRBV25-1 and TRBJ2-1, is EADIYQTPRYLVIGTGKKITLECSQTMGHDKMYWYQQDPGMELHLIHYSYGVNSTEKGDLSSESTVSRIRTEHFPLTLESARPSHTSQYLCASSEKGGEGGYYNEQFFGPGTRLTVL.